This TCR beta chain was identified during a study of T cell responses to AZD1222 COVID-19 vaccine. CDR1 SGHNT and CDR2 YYREEE come from the germline V gene (reference sequence). V shed 0 bases, J shed 4 bases, and the junction held 3 bases outside the gene matches. The CDR3 runs 14 residues. Produced via immunoSEQ multiplex PCR; TCRdb's table is partial and in-frame only. Of roughly 200,000 clones in the sample, less than 95% were seen once. Study-wide points: Sampling captured repertoires only after the peak T cell response.

With respect to this clone: Its antigen is undetermined.

The source is an adult who received the MenACWY meningococcal vaccine as a control. J is TRBJ2-7 and V is TRBV5-4; 8 positions match TRBD1. The sequencing here drew on peripheral blood, taken 28 days after the second dose of the MenACWY control vaccine. CDR3 in amino acids: CASSLGQGAYEQYF. CDR3 bases: TGTGCCAGCAGCTTGGGGCAGGGGGCTTACGAGCAGTACTTC.